This TCR beta chain originates from a study of identical twins. General study findings and limits: Conclusions rested on cross-sectional statistics rather than following the same donors.

TCRdb re-called the 5' RACE reads with MiXCR, one entry per CDR3 protein. The sample consists of a few hundred thousand distinct CDR3 sequences, less than 25% of them appearing once. About this clonotype itself: Its antigen is undetermined.

CDR3 length: 17 residues. The V and J ends lost 6 bases and 4 bases, in that order; junction bases with no gene match: 11. This sample was shared with a second study, whose subject was T cells expressing NK-cell markers. That publication notes: Top CD8+ clonotypes included the dominant CD3+CD56+NKG2C+ clonotypes in 5 or 6 donors. Clarity on HCMV specificity was lacking for the expanded NKG2C+ T cell clones.

The rearrangement joins TRBV12-3 or TRBV12-4 to TRBJ2-2; 10 bases line up with TRBD1. The sample consisted of CD4+ T cells sorted from blood. The receptor was isolated from a young woman in good health. The CDR3 region is CASSTTRDRGITGELFF. The CDR3 DNA follows: TGTGCCAGCAGCACAACGAGGGACAGGGGAATCACCGGGGAGCTGTTTTTT.